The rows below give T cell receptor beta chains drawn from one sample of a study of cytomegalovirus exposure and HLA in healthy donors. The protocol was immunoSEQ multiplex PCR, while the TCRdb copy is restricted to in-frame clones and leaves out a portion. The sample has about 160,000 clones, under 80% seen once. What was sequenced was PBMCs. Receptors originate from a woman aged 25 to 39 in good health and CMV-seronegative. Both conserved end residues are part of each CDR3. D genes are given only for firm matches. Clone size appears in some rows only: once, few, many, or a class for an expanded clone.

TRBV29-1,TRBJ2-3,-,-,TGCAGCGTCAGGGCATCCACTAGCACAGATACGCAGTATTTT,CSVRASTSTDTQYF
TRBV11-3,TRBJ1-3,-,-,TGTGCCAGCAGCCCAGATCCGGGTGGAAACACCATATATTTT,CASSPDPGGNTIYF
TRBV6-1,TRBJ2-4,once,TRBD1,TGTGCCAGCAGTGAGGGACAGGCCAAAAACATTCAGTACTTC,CASSEGQAKNIQYF
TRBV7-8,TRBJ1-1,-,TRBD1,TGTGCCAGCAGCTTAAGCGGGACAGGGGGCCTCTTAAAAGCTTTCTTT,CASSLSGTGGLLKAFF
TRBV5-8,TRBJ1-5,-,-,TGTGCCAGCAGCGCCACGGCCCGACTTTATAGCAATCAGCCCCAGCATTTT,CASSATARLYSNQPQHF
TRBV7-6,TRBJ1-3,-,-,TGTGCCAGCAGCTTAGCTTCTCCCTCAGGGGCCAGCTCTGGAAACACCATATATTTT,CASSLASPSGASSGNTIYF
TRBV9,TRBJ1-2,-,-,TGTGCCAGCAGCGGAATCGGGAGCTACACCTTC,CASSGIGSYTF
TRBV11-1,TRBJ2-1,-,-,TGTGCCAGCAGCTTAGCCGGCGGCAGGGGCTACAATGAGCAGTTCTTC,CASSLAGGRGYNEQFF
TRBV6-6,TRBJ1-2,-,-,TGTGCCAGCAGCCCGGGGGGCAGGCCTAACTATGGCTACACCTTC,CASSPGGRPNYGYTF
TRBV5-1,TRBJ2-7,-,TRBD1,TGCGCCAGCAGCTCGTCGACAGGGACCACCGGTGAGCAGTACTTC,CASSSSTGTTGEQYF
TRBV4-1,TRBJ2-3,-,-,TGCGCCAGCAGCCCCGACACTAGTCGAGGAGATACGCAGTATTTT,CASSPDTSRGDTQYF
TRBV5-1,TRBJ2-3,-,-,TGCGCCAGCAGCTTGGCCCTATTGAGGTCAGATACGCAGTATTTT,CASSLALLRSDTQYF
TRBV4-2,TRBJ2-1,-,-,TGTGCCAGCAGCCAGAGGCCAGTGGGTCCTACCTACAATGAGCAGTTCTTC,CASSQRPVGPTYNEQFF
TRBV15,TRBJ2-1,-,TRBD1,TGTGCCACCAGCAGAGCCCCCCCTTCCGGGACAGGGGCAGGAGAGCAGTTCTTC,CATSRAPPSGTGAGEQFF
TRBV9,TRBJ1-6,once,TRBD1,TGTGCCAGCAGCGGACGACAGGGACGCTCACCCCTCCACTTT,CASSGRQGRSPLHF
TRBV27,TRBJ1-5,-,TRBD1,TGTGCCAGCAGTTTAGGACAGGGGTATCAGCCCCAGCATTTT,CASSLGQGYQPQHF
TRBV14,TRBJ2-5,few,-,TGTGCCAGCAGCCAATATAGTGACAGACAAGAGACCCAGTACTTC,CASSQYSDRQETQYF
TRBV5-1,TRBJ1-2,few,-,TGCGCCAGCAGCTTATCAGGGGATGGAGATGGCTACACCTTC,CASSLSGDGDGYTF
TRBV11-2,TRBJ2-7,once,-,TGTGCCACCCAACTAGGCCGGGCCGGCGGCGAGCAGTACTTC,CATQLGRAGGEQYF
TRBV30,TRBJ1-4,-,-,TGTGCCTGGGGGGGGGAAAAACTGTTTTTT,CAWGGEKLFF
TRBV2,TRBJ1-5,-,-,TGTGCCAGCAGTAGGGACACTAATCAGCCCCAGCATTTT,CASSRDTNQPQHF
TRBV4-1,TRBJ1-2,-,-,TGCGCCAGCAGCCGCCCCGACAGGAACTATGGCTACACCTTC,CASSRPDRNYGYTF
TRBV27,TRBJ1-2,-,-,TGTGCCAGCAGCCCCGTGGGGGTTCACAGGGAGCGCTACACCTTC,CASSPVGVHRERYTF
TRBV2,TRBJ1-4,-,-,TGTGCCAGCAAACTTAAACCAAATGAAAAACTGTTTTTT,CASKLKPNEKLFF
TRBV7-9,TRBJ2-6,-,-,TGTGCCAGCAGCCGGGTCGGGTCTGGGGCCAACGTCCTGACTTTC,CASSRVGSGANVLTF
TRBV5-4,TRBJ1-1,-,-,TGTGCCAGCAGCTTGGGATCAGGGACTGAAGCTTTCTTT,CASSLGSGTEAFF
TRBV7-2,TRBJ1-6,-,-,TGTGCCAGCAGCCCGCAGAGGTATAATTCACCCCTCCACTTT,CASSPQRYNSPLHF
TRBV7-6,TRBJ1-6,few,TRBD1,TGTGCCAGCAGCCTTAGACAGGGGGGCATTTATTCACCCCTCCACTTT,CASSLRQGGIYSPLHF
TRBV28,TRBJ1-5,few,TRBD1,TGTGCCAGCAGTTCGGACAGGGGGGTTTTTCAGCCCCAGCATTTT,CASSSDRGVFQPQHF
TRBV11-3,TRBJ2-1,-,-,TGTGCCAGCAGCTTTGGAGGGAATGAGCAGTTCTTC,CASSFGGNEQFF
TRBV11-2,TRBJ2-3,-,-,TGTGCCAGCAGCTCAGGGGCCCATACGCAGTATTTT,CASSSGAHTQYF
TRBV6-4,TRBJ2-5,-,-,TGTGCCAGCAGTGAGGGCGGGGGCGATCAAGAGACCCAGTACTTC,CASSEGGGDQETQYF
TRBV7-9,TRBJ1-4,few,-,TGTTCCAGCAGCTCCCAGGGAGGAAAACTGTTTTTT,CSSSSQGGKLFF
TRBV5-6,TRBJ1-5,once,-,TGTGCCAGCAGCTCGGGTAGCAATCAGCCCCAGCATTTT,CASSSGSNQPQHF
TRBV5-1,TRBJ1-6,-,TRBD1,TGCGCCAGCAGAGAGACAGGGATGGCCTATAATTCACCCCTCCACTTT,CASRETGMAYNSPLHF
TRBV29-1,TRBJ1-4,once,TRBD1,TGCAGCGTAGCCTCCGGGACAGGGCGCGAAAAACTGTTTTTT,CSVASGTGREKLFF
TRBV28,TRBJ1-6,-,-,TGTGCCAGCAGTTTAAATTGGGGCGCCGATAATTCACCCCTCCACTTT,CASSLNWGADNSPLHF
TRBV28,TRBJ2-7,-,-,TGTGCCAGCAAGAGACAGCCTGACTCCTACGAGCAGTACTTC,CASKRQPDSYEQYF
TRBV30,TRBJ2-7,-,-,TGTGCCTGGAGTAAAGGGGCACAATGGAGCTCCTACGAGCAGTACTTC,CAWSKGAQWSSYEQYF
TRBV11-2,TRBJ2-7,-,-,TGTGCCAGCAGCTTAGATCCAGGGACCTACGAGCAGTACTTC,CASSLDPGTYEQYF
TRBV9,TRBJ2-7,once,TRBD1,TGTGCCAGCAGCGTAGGTGTGGGACAGGGAGGGGAGCAGTACTTC,CASSVGVGQGGEQYF